The TCR beta chain under discussion was sequenced for a study of identifying expanded T cells in peripheral blood. Notes on the study in general: Two-week clone count variance significantly increased as total template count grew.

Concerning this clone itself: What it binds is not known.

Trimming took off 4 bases at V and 6 bases at J, with 10 bases between the two ends. The CDR3 runs 13 residues. Looked up from germline, CDR1 is LNHDA and CDR2 is SQIVND (reference sequence). Collection occurred without any documented infections or immune events in donors. Method: immunoSEQ multiplex PCR; TCRdb's copy keeps in-frame clones and lacks some. The sample carries over 100,000 clones, about 91% recorded once. Input material: blood. The receptor was isolated from a person aged 18 to 70 in good health. The rearrangement uses TRBV19 and TRBJ2-1, with D hard to call. CDR3 sequence reads: CASSTVIGNEQFF. The CDR3 region has the DNA TGTGCCAGTAGTACTGTTATTGGCAATGAGCAGTTCTTC.